The 24 T cell receptor beta chains presented below share a single source sample, sequenced in a study of cytomegalovirus exposure and HLA in healthy donors. PCR amplification relied on 60 Vbeta primers (plus 13 Jbeta primers). Sequenced by immunoSEQ multiplex PCR; TCRdb stores in-frame clones only, minus some. Found here are 180,000 or so clones, around 80% of them singletons; the top ten hold under 2%. Sequencing input: PBMCs. These receptors all come from a woman younger than 45 in good health and CMV-seronegative.

There are a few counts of this clone. The J gene is TRBJ1-2, the V gene TRBV10-1; possible D gene TRBD1, 6 bases. The V gene lost 4 bases and the J gene lost 2 bases, with 8 bases spanning the gap. The CDR3 covers 13 residues. CDR1 and CDR2 from the germline V gene are WNHNN and SYGVQD (reference sequence). CDR3 amino acids: CASSADRNYGYTF. For the CDR3, the DNA is TGCGCCAGCAGTGCCGACAGGAACTATGGCTACACCTTC.

This clone was counted once. The CDR3 coding sequence is TGTGCCAGCAGCCCCTCGAGAAGCACAGATACGCAGTATTTT. Amino acids: CASSPSRSTDTQYF. The rearrangement joins TRBV7-3 to TRBJ2-3, with unresolved D. The V end was cut by 5 bases, the J end by 0 bases, with 9 bases between. The germline CDR1 and CDR2 sequences are SGHTA and FQGTGA. The CDR3 runs to 14 residues.

The V gene is TRBV6-1, the J gene TRBJ1-2, with D maybe TRBD1 (6 bases). Trimming cost V 6 bases and J 2 bases, with 7 bases left between them. The CDR3 is 12 amino acids. Germline CDR1 is MNHNS and CDR2 is SASEGT. This CDR3 reads CASRRGNYGYTF. DNA for the CDR3: TGTGCCAGCAGGAGGGGGAACTATGGCTACACCTTC.

This clone was counted once. The V and J genes are TRBV4-2 and TRBJ2-7, with D perhaps TRBD2 (6 bases). The CDR3 runs 14 residues. The germline CDR1 and CDR2 sequences are LGHNA and YNFKEQ. V was pared by 0 bases and J by 2 bases, with 8 bases between. This CDR3 is CASSQEAGTYEQYF. In DNA, the CDR3 is TGTGCCAGCAGCCAAGAGGCGGGGACCTACGAGCAGTACTTC.

The genes are TRBV2 and TRBJ2-1, with unresolved D. The germline CDR1 and CDR2 sequences are SNHLY and FYNNEI. This CDR3 spans 13 amino acids. V was clipped by 2 bases and J by 5 bases, with 7 bases between them. DNA of the CDR3: TGTGCCAGCAGTGAAAGGCAGGACAATGAGCAGTTCTTC. Translation: CASSERQDNEQFF.

The chain carries TRBV4-1 and TRBJ2-5; TRBD1 matches 7 bases. The CDR3 covers 14 residues. CDR1 is MGHRA, CDR2 YSYEKL, per germline. The V and J ends lost 4 bases and 5 bases, in that order; junction bases with no gene match: 7. CDR3 region: CASSPRQGSETQYF. CDR3 DNA: TGCGCCAGCAGCCCCCGACAGGGTTCTGAGACCCAGTACTTC.

In DNA, the CDR3 is TGCGCCAGCAGCTTGTTGGGACTAGCTGCTCATGAGCAGTTCTTC. Its translation is CASSLLGLAAHEQFF. The gene calls are TRBV5-1 and TRBJ2-1; 9 bases are a match to TRBD2. CDR3 length equals 15 residues. The ends lost 1 base at V and 8 bases at J; junction bases unmatched: 7. CDR1 is SGHRS, CDR2 YFSETQ, per germline. The full variable domain, completed using reference TRBV5-1 and TRBJ2-1, is KAGVTQTPRYLIKTRGQQVTLSCSPISGHRSVSWYQQTPGQGLQFLFEYFSETQRNKGNFPGRFSGRQFSNSRSEMNVSTLELGDSALYLCASSLLGLAAHEQFFGPGTRLTVL.

This clone was seen only a few times. The rearrangement uses TRBV10-1 and TRBJ1-1; D remains ambiguous. This CDR3 spans 14 amino acids. Trimming left V 0 bases short and J 4 bases short, with 9 bases between. From germline, CDR1 is WNHNN and CDR2 SYGVQD (reference sequence). CDR3 DNA: TGCGCCAGCAGTGAGTCTACCCAGGCCACTGAAGCTTTCTTT. Translating gives CASSESTQATEAFF.

This clone turned up a few times. This chain joins TRBV4-1 and TRBJ2-2; TRBD1 matches 9 bases. V lost 3 bases to trimming and J lost 6 bases; unmatched junction nucleotides: 11. The CDR3 loop spans 17 amino acids. Germline CDR1 is MGHRA and CDR2 is YSYEKL. CDR3 sequence: CASSHPKEQGAAGELFF. CDR3 coding DNA: TGCGCCAGCAGCCATCCCAAGGAACAGGGGGCCGCCGGGGAGCTGTTTTTT.

This clone has just a few counts. V is TRBV6-1 and J is TRBJ2-1; 8 bases line up with TRBD1. Trimming removed 2 bases from V and 12 bases from J; junction bases left unmatched: 6. Germline CDR1 MNHNS, CDR2 SASEGT. The CDR3 totals 13 residues. CDR3 nucleotide sequence: TGTGCCAGCAGTGAACGACAGGGGAGTTGGCAGTTCTTC. Amino acid sequence: CASSERQGSWQFF.

The CDR3 loop reads CASSPDRDNSPLHF. The CDR3, as DNA: TGTGCCAGCAGCCCCGACAGGGACAATTCACCCCTCCACTTT. The chain recombines TRBV6-6 with TRBJ1-6, with 7 nucleotides matching TRBD1. CDR1 is MNHNY, CDR2 SVGAGI, per germline (reference sequence). The V gene end was trimmed by 6 bases and the J gene end by 7 bases; junction bases not matched to a gene: 6. This CDR3 comprises 14 residues.

The chain joins TRBV18 to TRBJ1-1; the match to TRBD1 covers 9 bases. Trimming took 4 bases from V and 4 from J; bases not matched to a gene: 10. The V gene's germline CDR1 is KGHSH and CDR2 LQKENI. The CDR3 has 16 amino acids. The CDR3 sequence: CASSLQIATGGTEAFF. Here the CDR3 DNA reads TGTGCCAGCTCACTCCAAATCGCGACAGGGGGCACTGAAGCTTTCTTT. Using reference TRBV18 and TRBJ1-1 for the parts outside the CDR3, the full variable domain is NAGVMQNPRHLVRRRGQEARLRCSPMKGHSHVYWYRQLPEEGLKFMVYLQKENIIDESGMPKERFSAEFPKEGPSILRIQQVVRGDSAAYFCASSLQIATGGTEAFFGQGTRLTVV.

The chain has TRBV6-1 and TRBJ1-1; 8 bases are a match to TRBD1. The germline CDR1 and CDR2 sequences are MNHNS and SASEGT. This CDR3 has 13 residues. The ends lost 3 bases at V and 4 bases at J; junction bases unmatched: 1. The CDR3, as DNA: TGTGCCAGCAGTGACACAGGGGGCACTGAAGCTTTCTTT. It is translated as CASSDTGGTEAFF.

The V and J genes are TRBV5-4 and TRBJ1-3; no firm D call. Germline CDR1 is SGHNT and CDR2 is YYREEE (reference sequence). The CDR3 has 14 amino acids. Trimming stripped 7 bases from V and 4 bases from J, with 15 bases between. This CDR3 is CASQEVGSGNTIYF. CDR3 coding DNA: TGTGCCAGCCAAGAGGTTGGAAGCGGAAACACCATATATTTT.

This chain links TRBV9 with TRBJ2-5, with D perhaps TRBD2 (6 bases). This CDR3 comprises 15 residues. Germline V gene sequence: CDR1 SGDLS, CDR2 YYNGEE. V lost 0 bases, J lost 0 bases, and 9 bases lay in between. The chain's CDR3 is CASSVGGLYQETQYF. The CDR3 coding sequence is TGTGCCAGCAGCGTAGGGGGACTGTACCAAGAGACCCAGTACTTC.

V gene TRBV7-2 combines with J gene TRBJ1-2; 8 bases match TRBD1. The CDR3 loop spans 14 amino acids. The junction had 4 bases not matched to a gene; V was cut back by 3 bases and J by 4 bases. CDR1 is SGHTA and CDR2 is FQGNSA in the germline V gene. CDR3 residues: CASSLGQGAYGYTF. CDR3 coding DNA: TGTGCCAGCAGCTTGGGTCAGGGGGCCTATGGCTACACCTTC.

The V call is TRBV25-1, the J call TRBJ2-7, with TRBD2 matching 12 bases. CDR3 length: 13 residues. Per germline, CDR1 MGHDK and CDR2 SYGVNS. J gave up 7 bases and V 5 bases, and 3 bases lay outside the gene matches. The CDR3 sequence is CASSLGLAGEQYF. In DNA form, the CDR3 reads TGTGCCAGCAGTCTCGGACTAGCGGGGGAGCAGTACTTC.

The CDR3 coding sequence is TGTGCCACCAGCACCGAAGCGACGAGCCGGCATACGCAGTATTTT. Amino acids: CATSTEATSRHTQYF. This chain joins TRBV15 and TRBJ2-3; D is undetermined. Looked up from germline, CDR1 is LNHNV and CDR2 is YYDKDF (reference sequence). CDR3 length: 15 amino acids. V lost 4 bases and J lost 7, with 18 bases in between. The full variable domain, in which reference TRBV15 and TRBJ2-3 provide the parts outside the CDR3, is DAMVIQNPRYQVTQFGKPVTLSCSQTLNHNVMYWYQQKSSQAPKLLFHYYDKDFNNEADTPDNFQSRRPNTSFCFLDIRSPGLGDTAMYLCATSTEATSRHTQYFGPGTRLTVL.

This clone was detected a few times. The gene calls are TRBV4-1 and TRBJ2-1; possibly TRBD2 for D (6 bases). The germline gives CDR1 MGHRA, CDR2 YSYEKL. CDR3 length equals 18 residues. V lost 0 bases and J 5 bases, leaving 20 bases between the germline ends. For the CDR3, the DNA is TGCGCCAGCAGCCAAGATGATCCTGCTAGCGAACTCAACAATGAGCAGTTCTTC. The encoded protein is CASSQDDPASELNNEQFF.

This clone was seen repeatedly, ten times or more. Other nucleotide sequences from this sample produce the same CDR3. This rearrangement joins TRBV18 to TRBJ1-2; 7 nucleotides match TRBD1. The CDR3 is 14 amino acids. V lost 4 bases to trimming and J lost 4 bases; unmatched junction nucleotides: 6. Germline CDR1 is KGHSH and CDR2 is LQKENI. CDR3 sequence reads: CASSREGGGYGYTF. In nucleotides, the CDR3 is TGTGCCAGCTCACGGGAAGGGGGCGGCTATGGCTACACCTTC. The full variable domain, in which reference TRBV18 and TRBJ1-2 provide the parts outside the CDR3, is NAGVMQNPRHLVRRRGQEARLRCSPMKGHSHVYWYRQLPEEGLKFMVYLQKENIIDESGMPKERFSAEFPKEGPSILRIQQVVRGDSAAYFCASSREGGGYGYTFGSGTRLTVV.

This clone has a single count. This rearrangement joins TRBV7-9 to TRBJ2-5; 7 nucleotides align to TRBD1. The V segment lost 2 bases and the J segment 5 bases; nucleotides outside the gene matches: 2. CDR3 length: 13 residues. Per the germline V gene, CDR1 is SEHNR and CDR2 is FQNEAQ (reference sequence). The CDR3 DNA follows: TGTGCCAGCAGCTTAACAGGGGTGGAGACCCAGTACTTC. Translation gives CASSLTGVETQYF.

V and J are TRBV25-1 and TRBJ2-2, with D possibly TRBD1 on 5 matching bases. CDR3 length: 16 residues. Germline loops: CDR1 MGHDK, CDR2 SYGVNS. The ends were cut back, 4 bases at V and 3 bases at J, with 15 bases in the middle. DNA for the CDR3: TGTGCCAGCAGTGCCCCCCATTCCAGGGACACCGGGGAGCTGTTTTTT. Amino acid sequence: CASSAPHSRDTGELFF.

The chain carries TRBV19 and TRBJ2-5; TRBD1 is a possible D gene (5 bases). V gave up 10 bases and J gave up 4 bases, with 13 bases separating them. CDR1 is LNHDA and CDR2 is SQIVND in the germline V gene (reference sequence). This CDR3 is 12 amino acids long. Here the CDR3 DNA reads TGTGCCACCCAGGGTACGGGAGAGACCCAGTACTTC. This codes for CATQGTGETQYF. The whole variable domain, remainder taken from reference TRBV19 and TRBJ2-5, is DGGITQSPKYLFRKEGQNVTLSCEQNLNHDAMYWYRQDPGQGLRLIYYSQIVNDFQKGDIAEGYSVSREKKESFPLTVTSAQKNPTAFYLCATQGTGETQYFGPGTRLLVL.

The rearrangement uses TRBV7-2 and TRBJ2-7; 15 nucleotides agree with TRBD2. This CDR3 comprises 17 residues. V was pared by 1 base and J by 11 bases, with 12 bases of the junction left unmatched. Germline V gene lookup returns CDR1 SGHTA and CDR2 FQGNSA. DNA of the CDR3: TGTGCCAGCAGCTTAGTGGGACTAGCGGGGGGCAGCGACGGGGAGTACTTC. Translating gives CASSLVGLAGGSDGEYF.